The source of this TCR beta chain is a study of blood T cell repertoires in COVID-19. Background on the study: PBMCs, B-cell-depleted T cells, or T cells were the source of the cDNA or gDNA that made up the material.

The CDR3 runs 13 residues. Germline lookup yields CDR1 SGHVS and CDR2 FNYEAQ. Trimming removed 5 bases from V and 8 bases from J; junction bases left unmatched: 7. In the original processing: The assay estimated nucleated cells by amplifying reference gene primers. The table came from immunoSEQ multiplex PCR; TCRdb's copy has only in-frame clones and leaves some out. The V and J calls and the clone size are those of that table, but D and trimming were determined from the DNA. This sample has about 260,000 clones, with around nine tenths found just once. This receptor was identified in a woman in her 70s with COVID-19, enrolled during active disease. Source material: peripheral blood. The chain is built from TRBV7-6 and TRBJ1-2; 8 positions agree with TRBD1. DNA for the CDR3: TGTGCCAGCAGCCCGGGGACAGGAAACGGCTACACCTTC. Protein product: CASSPGTGNGYTF.